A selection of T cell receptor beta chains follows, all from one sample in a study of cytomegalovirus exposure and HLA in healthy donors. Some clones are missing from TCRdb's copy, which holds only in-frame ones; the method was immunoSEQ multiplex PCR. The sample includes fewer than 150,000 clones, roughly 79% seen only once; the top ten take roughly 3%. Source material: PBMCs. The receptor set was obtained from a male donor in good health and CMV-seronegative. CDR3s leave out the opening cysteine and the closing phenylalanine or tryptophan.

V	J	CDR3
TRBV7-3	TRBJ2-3	ASSSGGGNTDTQY
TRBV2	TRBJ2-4	ASSVDRGQGGIQY
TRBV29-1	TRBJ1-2	SVDVRGYLGYT
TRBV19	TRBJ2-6	ASRPLGSFSGANVLT
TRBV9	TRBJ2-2	ASSGGDSRATGELF
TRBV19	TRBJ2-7	ASSTRRTGVDEQY
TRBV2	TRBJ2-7	ASSDNMGQGKD
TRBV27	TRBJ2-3	ASSSRDYPLTDTQY
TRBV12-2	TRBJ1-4	ASRLPRDRTEKLF
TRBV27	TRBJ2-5	ASSSPETEGDQETQY
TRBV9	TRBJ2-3	ASRPSGSDTQY
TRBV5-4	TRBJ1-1	ASSRTGVWTEAF
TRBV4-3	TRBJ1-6	ASSLEVGNSPLH
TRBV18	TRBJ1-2	ASSSDRGRAGYT
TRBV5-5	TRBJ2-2	ASSHVVAGVPGELF
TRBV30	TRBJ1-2	AWTNSDWDGYT
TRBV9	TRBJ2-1	ASSASGRANEQF
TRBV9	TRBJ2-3	ASSVDRAGSTDTQY
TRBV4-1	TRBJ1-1	ASSQDTTLAF
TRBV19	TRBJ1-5	ASSTDRARPQH
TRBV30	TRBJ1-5	AWSSGGASWGQPQH
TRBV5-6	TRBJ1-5	ASSLGRVNQPQH
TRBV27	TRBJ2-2	ASSLGLAPGELF
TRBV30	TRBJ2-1	AWSGDPGGLYNEQF
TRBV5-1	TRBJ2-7	ASSQDSPSSYEQY
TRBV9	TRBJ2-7	ASSISGTSGSYEQY
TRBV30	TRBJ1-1	AWRKAPTGVNTEAF
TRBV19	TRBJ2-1	ASNREGLTYNEQF
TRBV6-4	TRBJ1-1	AGSVSMNTEAF
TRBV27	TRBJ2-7	ASSLSLGTSITYEQY
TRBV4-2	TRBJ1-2	ASSQETGTYGYT
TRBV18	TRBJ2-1	ASSPQRNSGRANFNEQF
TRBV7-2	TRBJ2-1	ASSSLAGGRYNEQF
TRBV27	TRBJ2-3	ASSLLAGGFADTQY
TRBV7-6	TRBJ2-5	ASSLFHAAGSETQY
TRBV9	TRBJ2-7	ASSPQGAVAYEQY
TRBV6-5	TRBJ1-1	ASSWTGRNTEAF
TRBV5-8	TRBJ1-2	ASSFTAGTETKYGYT